This record looks at one T cell receptor (beta chain) sequence and its context. The antigen remains unidentified. As to time point: week 5, during vaccination. Alongside topical imiquimod, each dose of vaccine comprised 300 ug of mutant IDH1 20-mer peptide. The length of the CDR3 is 13 residues. CDR1 is MNHNS, CDR2 SASEGT, per germline. V was cut by 7 bases and J by 6 bases, with 13 bases left in between. Repertoires were generated with immunoSEQ multiplex PCR, while TCRdb's copy carries only in-frame clones and drops some. The data contain over 55,000 clones, around 90% of them singletons. The sample originates from a study of a mutant IDH1 vaccine in newly diagnosed glioma. The wider study: Beginning 4-6 weeks after radiotherapy alone, or with temozolomide cycles, vaccination took place. Patients arrived already treated with radiotherapy, temozolomide, or both, most having had both.

Study-level results: Changes in top peripheral clonotypes did not appear linked to pseudoprogression. There were vaccine-induced immune responses in around 93% of the patients.

The source material was PBMCs, sampled from a glioma patient whose treatment included an IDH1 peptide vaccine. This TCR derives from a woman between 35 and 50 years old with glioma. The chain couples TRBV6-1 to TRBJ1-5; TRBD1 might be the D (6 bases). The CDR3 spells CASKAGEAQPQHF. CDR3 sequence (DNA): TGTGCCAGCAAGGCAGGGGAGGCTCAGCCCCAGCATTTT.